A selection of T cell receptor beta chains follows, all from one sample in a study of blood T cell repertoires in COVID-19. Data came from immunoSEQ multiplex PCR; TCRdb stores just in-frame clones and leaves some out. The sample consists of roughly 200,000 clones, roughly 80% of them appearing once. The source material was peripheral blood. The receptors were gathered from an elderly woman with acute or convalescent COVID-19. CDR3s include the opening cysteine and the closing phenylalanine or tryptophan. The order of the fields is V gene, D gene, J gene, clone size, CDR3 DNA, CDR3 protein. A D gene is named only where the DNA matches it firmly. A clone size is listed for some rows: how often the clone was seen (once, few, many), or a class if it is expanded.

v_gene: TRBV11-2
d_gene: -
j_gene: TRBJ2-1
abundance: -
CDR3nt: TGTGCCAGCAGCCGTCCGAGGGAGAGCTCCTACAATGAGCAGTTCTTC
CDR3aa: CASSRPRESSYNEQFF

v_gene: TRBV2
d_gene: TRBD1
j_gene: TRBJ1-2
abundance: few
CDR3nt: TGTGCCAGCAGTACCCTCGGACAGGGGGATGGCTACACCTTC
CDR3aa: CASSTLGQGDGYTF

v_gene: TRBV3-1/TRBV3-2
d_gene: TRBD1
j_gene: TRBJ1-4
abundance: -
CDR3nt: TGTGCCAGCAGCTATACAGGGGGTGCAACTAATGAAAAACTGTTTTTT
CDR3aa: CASSYTGGATNEKLFF

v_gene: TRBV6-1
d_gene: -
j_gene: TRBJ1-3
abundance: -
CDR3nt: TGTGCCAGCAGTGGATTGGACACCCGCTCTGGAAACACCATATATTTT
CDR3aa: CASSGLDTRSGNTIYF

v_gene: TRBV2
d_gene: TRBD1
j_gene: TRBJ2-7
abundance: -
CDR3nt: TGTGCCAGCAGGTACACAGGGGGCGTGCAGTACTTC
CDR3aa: CASRYTGGVQYF

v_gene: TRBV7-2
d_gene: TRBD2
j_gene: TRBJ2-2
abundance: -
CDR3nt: TGTGCCAGCACCGGGGGGGGAGTCAGCGGGGAGCTGTTTTTT
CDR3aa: CASTGGGVSGELFF

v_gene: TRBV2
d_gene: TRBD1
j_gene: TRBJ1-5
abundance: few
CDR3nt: TGTGCCAGCAGCCAGGGGGCGAGGATTCAGCCCCAGCATTTT
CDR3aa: CASSQGARIQPQHF

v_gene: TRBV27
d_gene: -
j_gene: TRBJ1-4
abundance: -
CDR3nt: TGTGCCAGCGGAGTCGGATCAACTAATGAAAAACTGTTTTTT
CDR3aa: CASGVGSTNEKLFF

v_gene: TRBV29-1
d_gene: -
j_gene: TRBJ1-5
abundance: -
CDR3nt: TGCAGCGTTGGAAGTGCGAATCAGCCCCAGCATTTT
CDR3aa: CSVGSANQPQHF

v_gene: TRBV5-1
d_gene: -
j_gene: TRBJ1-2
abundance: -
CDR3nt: TGCGCCAGCAGCATTGACCAGGGGACCTATGGCTACACCTTC
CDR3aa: CASSIDQGTYGYTF

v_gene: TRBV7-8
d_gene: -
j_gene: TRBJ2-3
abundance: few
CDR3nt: TGTGCCAGCAGCTCGGACTTCGCTAGCACAGATACGCAGTATTTT
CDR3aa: CASSSDFASTDTQYF

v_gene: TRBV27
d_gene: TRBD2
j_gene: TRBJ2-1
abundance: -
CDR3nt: TGTGCCAGCAGTCTCTCAACCGGGACTAGCGGGAGAAAGTTCTTC
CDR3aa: CASSLSTGTSGRKFF

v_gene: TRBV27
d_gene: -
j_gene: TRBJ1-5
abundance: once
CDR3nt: TGTGCCAGCAGCCTACAGGGTTATCAGCCCCAGCATTTT
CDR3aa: CASSLQGYQPQHF

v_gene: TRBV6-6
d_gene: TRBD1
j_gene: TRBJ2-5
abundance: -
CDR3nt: TGTGCCAGCAGTTCCACAGGGGGACCAGAGACCCAGTACTTC
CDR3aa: CASSSTGGPETQYF

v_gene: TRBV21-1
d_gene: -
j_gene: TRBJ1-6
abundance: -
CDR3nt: TGTGCCAGCAGCGTCATGTGGAGGGGTTCACCCCTCCACTTT
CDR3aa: CASSVMWRGSPLHF

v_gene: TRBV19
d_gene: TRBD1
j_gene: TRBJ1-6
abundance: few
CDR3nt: TGTGCCACCAAGACGGACAGGGGTGATAATTCACCCCTCCACTTT
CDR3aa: CATKTDRGDNSPLHF

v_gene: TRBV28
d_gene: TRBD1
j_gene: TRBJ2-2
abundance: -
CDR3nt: TGTGCCAGCAGAAAATGGACAGGGAACACCGGGGAGCTGTTTTTT
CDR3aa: CASRKWTGNTGELFF

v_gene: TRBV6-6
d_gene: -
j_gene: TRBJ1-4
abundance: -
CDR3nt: TGTGCCAGCAGTCAGACCAGACGGGGATCCGATGAAAAACTGTTTTTT
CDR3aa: CASSQTRRGSDEKLFF

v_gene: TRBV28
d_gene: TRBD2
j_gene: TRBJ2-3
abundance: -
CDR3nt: TGTGCCAGCAAAGCGGGAGTAGATACGCAGTATTTT
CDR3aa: CASKAGVDTQYF

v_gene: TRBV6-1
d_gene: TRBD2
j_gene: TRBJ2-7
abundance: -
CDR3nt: TGTGCCAGCAGTGAAGTGACTAGCGGGAGCTACGAGCAGTACTTC
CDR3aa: CASSEVTSGSYEQYF

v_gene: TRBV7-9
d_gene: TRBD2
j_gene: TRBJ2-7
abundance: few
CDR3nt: TGTGCCAGCAGCTTAGGGGCGGGAGGAGGATACGAGCAGTACTTC
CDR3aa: CASSLGAGGGYEQYF

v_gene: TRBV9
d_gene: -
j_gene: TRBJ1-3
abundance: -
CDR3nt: TGTGCCAGCAGCGTAGGTTTATGGACAGCCTCTGGAAACACCATATATTTT
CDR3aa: CASSVGLWTASGNTIYF

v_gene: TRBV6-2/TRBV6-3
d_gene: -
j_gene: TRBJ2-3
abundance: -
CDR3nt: TGTGCCAGCAGTCAGGATCAGGGGATAGACACGCAGTATTTT
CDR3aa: CASSQDQGIDTQYF

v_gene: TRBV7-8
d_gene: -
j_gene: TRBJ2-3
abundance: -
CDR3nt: TGTGCCAGCAGCTTCATGGGTTTTTTCGGCGGGTACACAGATACGCAGTATTTT
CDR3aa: CASSFMGFFGGYTDTQYF

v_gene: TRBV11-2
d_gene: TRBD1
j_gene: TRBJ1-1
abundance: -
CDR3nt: TGTGCCAGCAGCTCCGGACAGGCGGATGAAGCTTTCTTT
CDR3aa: CASSSGQADEAFF

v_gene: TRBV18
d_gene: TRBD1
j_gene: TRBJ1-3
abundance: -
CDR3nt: TGTGCCAGCTCACCAATGACAGGGTATGGAGGTGGAAACACCATATATTTT
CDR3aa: CASSPMTGYGGGNTIYF

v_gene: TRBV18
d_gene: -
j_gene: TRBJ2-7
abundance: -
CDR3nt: TGTGCCAGCTCACCACCTGGCGGAACCTACGAGCAGTACTTC
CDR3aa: CASSPPGGTYEQYF

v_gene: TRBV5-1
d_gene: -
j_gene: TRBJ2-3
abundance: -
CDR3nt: TGCGCCAGCAGCTTGCGCCCACTAGGGAGCACAGATACGCAGTATTTT
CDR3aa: CASSLRPLGSTDTQYF

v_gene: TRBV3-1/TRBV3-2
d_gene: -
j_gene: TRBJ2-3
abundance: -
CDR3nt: TGTGCCAGCAGCGAAGCCCTACTAGCAAACACAGATACGCAGTATTTT
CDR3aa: CASSEALLANTDTQYF

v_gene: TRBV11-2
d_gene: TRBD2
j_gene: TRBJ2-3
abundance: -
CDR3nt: TGTGCCAGCAGCCTCAGGACTAGCGGGTTCACAGATACGCAGTATTTT
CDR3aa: CASSLRTSGFTDTQYF

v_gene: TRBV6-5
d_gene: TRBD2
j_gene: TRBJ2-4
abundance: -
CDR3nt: TGTGCCAGCAGACCCCTCGGGGGGGCCAAAAACATTCAGTACTTC
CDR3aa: CASRPLGGAKNIQYF

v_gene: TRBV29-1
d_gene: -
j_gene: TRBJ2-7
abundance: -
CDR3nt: TGCAGCGCCCGGACTTCACGCAAGCAGTACTTC
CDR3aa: CSARTSRKQYF

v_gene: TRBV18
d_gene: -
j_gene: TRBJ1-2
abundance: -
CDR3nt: TGTGCCAGCTCACCACCTTCCGGGTCATCAACCTTC
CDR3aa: CASSPPSGSSTF

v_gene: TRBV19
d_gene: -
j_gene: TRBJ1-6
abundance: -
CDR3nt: TGTGCCAGTAGTATCTCGGGTTCACCCCTCCACTTT
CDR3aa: CASSISGSPLHF

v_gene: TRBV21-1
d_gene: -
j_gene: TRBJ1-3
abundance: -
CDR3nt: TGTGCCAGCAGCAACAAAGACAGGGATATTGGAAACACCATATATTTT
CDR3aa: CASSNKDRDIGNTIYF

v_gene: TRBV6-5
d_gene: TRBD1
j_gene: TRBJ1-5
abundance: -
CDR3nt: TGTGCCAGCACGGACAGGGTCAGGCAGCCCCAGCATTTT
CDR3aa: CASTDRVRQPQHF

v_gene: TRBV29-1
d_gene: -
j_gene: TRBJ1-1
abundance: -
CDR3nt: TGCAGCGTTGAGTGGGGGGGCACTGAAGCTTTCTTT
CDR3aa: CSVEWGGTEAFF

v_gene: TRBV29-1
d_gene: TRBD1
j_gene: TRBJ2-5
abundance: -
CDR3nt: TGCAGCGGGAGGGGGACAGGGGAGACCCAGTACTTC
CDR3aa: CSGRGTGETQYF

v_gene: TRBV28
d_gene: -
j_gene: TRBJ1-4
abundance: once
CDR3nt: TGTGCCAGCAGTTTCCCGGGGAGGCATGCAACTAATGAAAAACTGTTTTTT
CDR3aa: CASSFPGRHATNEKLFF

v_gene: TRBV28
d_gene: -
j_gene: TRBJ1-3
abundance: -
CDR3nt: TGTGCCAGCAAAGAGGGCTACTCTGGAAACACCATATATTTT
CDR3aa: CASKEGYSGNTIYF